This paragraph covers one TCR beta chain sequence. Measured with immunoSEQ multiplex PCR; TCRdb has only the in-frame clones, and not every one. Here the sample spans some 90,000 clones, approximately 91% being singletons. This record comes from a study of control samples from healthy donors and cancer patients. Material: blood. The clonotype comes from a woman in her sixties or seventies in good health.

In DNA form, the CDR3 reads TGTGCCAGCATCGCTAGCGGGAGGGCCATTTTCTTC. Translated: CASIASGRAIFF. The chain combines TRBV28 with TRBJ2-1, with TRBD2 matching over 12 bases. Trimming at V came to 7 bases and at J to 16 bases, leaving 8 bases not matched to a gene. The CDR3 totals 12 residues. Germline CDR1 is MDHEN and CDR2 is SYDVKM.